This TCR beta chain originates from a study of T cell responses to AZD1222 COVID-19 vaccine. V was trimmed by 5 bases and J by 0 bases, leaving 9 bases between them. The CDR3 covers 13 residues. CDR1 SGHRS and CDR2 YFSETQ come from the germline V gene. Profiled with immunoSEQ multiplex PCR; TCRdb holds only in-frame clones, not every one. The repertoire has just over 150,000 clones, about 87% of them found once; the top ten carry over 8%. The sequences come from peripheral blood, collected 28 days after the second AZD1222 dose. V gene TRBV5-1 combines with J gene TRBJ2-7; D remains unclear. The sequence derives from an adult who received the AZD1222 COVID-19 vaccine. CDR3 in amino acids: CASRKADSYEQYF. CDR3 in DNA: TGCGCCAGCAGAAAGGCAGACTCCTACGAGCAGTACTTC. Full variable domain (remainder filled in from reference TRBV5-1 and TRBJ2-7): KAGVTQTPRYLIKTRGQQVTLSCSPISGHRSVSWYQQTPGQGLQFLFEYFSETQRNKGNFPGRFSGRQFSNSRSEMNVSTLELGDSALYLCASRKADSYEQYFGPGTRLTVT.